The 30 T cell receptor beta chains below were found in one sample sequenced in a study of T cells in Graves' hyperthyroidism and ophthalmopathy (dated by TCRdb to about 2019). Library preparation used multiplex PCR. These reads were obtained on an Illumina HiSeq 2000. The TCR beta CDR3 regions were amplified from the RNA transcripts. For the first round of RT-PCR on the TCR CDR3, the HTBI primer set was used together with the Qiagen OneStep RT-PCR kit. The public reads were quality trimmed at Q25 with fastp and then assembled into clones with MiXCR by TCRdb, keeping productive beta chains. Every CDR3 protein is listed once, alongside the most common genes and DNA of its rows. The sample profile shows around 800,000 distinct CDR3 sequences; roughly 40% of them were found once. The ten most abundant clones make up 7.5% to 9.5% of the sample. The sample comprised blood. Receptor source: a man between 18 and 29 years old with Graves' hyperthyroidism.

This clonotype has just a few counts. The chain recombines TRBV7-9 with TRBJ1-1, with D hard to call. This CDR3 has 15 amino acids. Between the trimmed V and J ends, which lost 5 bases and 1 base, there was a span of 14 bases. The germline V gene encodes CDR1 SEHNR and CDR2 FQNEAQ (reference sequence). CDR3 residues: CASSQEKRGNTEAFF. The DNA for the CDR3 is TGTGCCAGCAGCCAAGAGAAACGGGGGAACACTGAAGCTTTCTTT.

J is TRBJ2-7 and V is TRBV6-5, with 9 bases fitting TRBD1. V dropped 4 bases and J dropped 6; count of bases not matched to a gene: 4. Per germline, CDR1 MNHEY and CDR2 SVGAGI. The CDR3 loop spans 13 amino acids. This chain's CDR3 is CASSWDRASEQYF. The CDR3 nucleotides read TGTGCCAGCAGTTGGGACAGGGCCAGCGAGCAGTACTTC.

This clonotype was recorded at least ten times. The rearrangement joins TRBV10-3 to TRBJ1-1; weak D call: TRBD1 (6 bases). Trimming took off 6 bases at V and 1 base at J, with 9 bases between the two ends. The CDR3 has 13 residues. CDR1 ENHRY and CDR2 SYGVKD come from the germline V gene. The CDR3 sequence is CAIRDRTNTEAFF. In DNA form, the CDR3 reads TGTGCCATCAGGGACAGAACGAACACTGAAGCTTTCTTT.

This clonotype was detected only a few times. This rearrangement joins TRBV7-9 to TRBJ2-7, with TRBD2 identical over 11 bases. Looked up from germline, CDR1 is SEHNR and CDR2 is FQNEAQ (reference sequence). V trimming: 5 bases; J trimming: 6 bases; junction bases outside the gene matches: 6. The CDR3 contains 14 residues. CDR3 in DNA: TGTGCCAGCAGCGGTAGCGGGAGGGGGTTCGAGCAGTACTTC. Its translation is CASSGSGRGFEQYF.

This clonotype showed up just a few times. This sequence joins TRBV2 and TRBJ1-6; 9 positions match TRBD1. Germline CDR1 and CDR2: SNHLY and FYNNEI. Losses at the gene ends were 5 bases for V and 8 bases for J; bases not matched to a gene: 7. CDR3 length equals 15 residues. DNA of the CDR3: TGTGCCAGCAGTTTTACAGGGGGCAGGTATTCACCCCTCCACTTT. Translation: CASSFTGGRYSPLHF. The variable domain in full, completed from reference TRBV2 and TRBJ1-6, reads EPEVTQTPSHQVTQMGQEVILRCVPISNHLYFYWYRQILGQKVEFLVSFYNNEISEKSEIFDDQFSVERPDGSNFTLKIRSTKLEDSAMYFCASSFTGGRYSPLHFGNGTRLTVT.

This clonotype was seen once. This chain joins TRBV27 and TRBJ2-7; tentatively, D is TRBD2 (6 bases). V dropped 6 bases and J dropped 0 bases, with 18 bases sitting between them. Germline CDR1 reads MNHEY; CDR2 reads SMNVEV (reference sequence). This CDR3 spans 16 amino acids. Here the CDR3 DNA reads TGTGCCAGCAGCCTAACCCAGGGAGGAAACTCCTACGAGCAGTACTTC. It specifies CASSLTQGGNSYEQYF.

This clonotype was recorded many times. This chain connects TRBV20-1 to TRBJ1-2; tentatively, D is TRBD1 (5 bases). Trimming left V 6 bases short and J 3 bases short, with 8 bases between. The CDR3 runs 11 residues. Looked up from germline, CDR1 is DFQATT and CDR2 is SNEGSKA (reference sequence). CDR3 loop: CSAQQDYGYTF. The CDR3, as DNA: TGCAGTGCGCAACAGGACTATGGCTACACCTTC.

The gene calls are TRBV7-2 and TRBJ2-5, with D tentatively TRBD1 or TRBD2 (6 bases each). Trimming removed 0 bases at V and 6 bases at J, with 14 bases between. Germline values: CDR1 SGHTA, CDR2 FQGNSA. The CDR3 loop spans 15 amino acids. The DNA of the CDR3 is TGTGCCAGCAGCTTAGCGCTCGGGGGCGCGCAGACCCAGTACTTC. Amino acid sequence: CASSLALGGAQTQYF.

The gene calls are TRBV7-2 and TRBJ1-3, with 7 bases that match TRBD1. The CDR3 length is 17 residues. Germline trimming cut 5 bases from V and 2 bases from J; bases unmatched to any gene: 12. Per germline, CDR1 SGHTA and CDR2 FQGNSA. The DNA for the CDR3 is TGTGCCAGCAGCCCAAAACCGGGCCAGGGGGCTGGAAACACCATATATTTT. Translated: CASSPKPGQGAGNTIYF.

This clonotype was seen at least ten times. V usage is TRBV2 and J usage is TRBJ1-6, with 8 positions matching TRBD1. With 6 bases clipped from V and 9 bases from J, the junction kept 13 bases outside the gene matches. The CDR3 is made up of 16 amino acids. Germline lookup yields CDR1 SNHLY and CDR2 FYNNEI. CDR3: CASSARGGQGGSPLHF. DNA for the CDR3: TGTGCCAGCAGCGCCAGGGGCGGACAGGGAGGTTCACCCCTCCACTTT.

This clonotype was detected ten times or more. This sequence joins TRBV29-1 and TRBJ1-1, with D uncertain. This CDR3 comprises 14 residues. Germline V gives CDR1 SQVTM, CDR2 ANQGSEA. V was shortened by 0 bases and J by 3 bases, with 11 bases between the two germline ends. The CDR3 DNA is TGCAGCGTTGAAGATCGTGAGGTGTACACTGAAGCTTTCTTT. It yields the protein CSVEDREVYTEAFF. The full variable domain, in which reference TRBV29-1 and TRBJ1-1 provide the parts outside the CDR3, is SAVISQKPSRDICQRGTSLTIQCQVDSQVTMMFWYRQQPGQSLTLIATANQGSEATYESGFVIDKFPISRPNLTFSTLTVSNMSPEDSSIYLCSVEDREVYTEAFFGQGTRLTVV.

Note on this clonotype: This may be a read error, as it is one base from a much larger clone. The conserved final phenylalanine or tryptophan is absent from the CDR3, which likely points to a read error. The J gene is TRBJ2-5, the V gene TRBV7-6, with TRBD2 matching 8 bases. V was clipped by 6 bases and J by 4 bases; unmatched bases: 4. This CDR3 is 13 amino acids long. CDR1 SGHVS and CDR2 FNYEAQ come from the germline V gene. CDR3 protein: CASRGSGGETQYL. The CDR3 bases are TGTGCCAGCAGGGGAAGCGGGGGAGAGACCCAGTACCTC.

At least ten counts were recorded for this clonotype. V gene TRBV5-1 combines with J gene TRBJ2-7; TRBD1 aligns across 8 bases. V lost 4 bases, J lost 2 bases, and 8 bases stayed unmatched. The CDR3 consists of 15 residues. CDR1 SGHRS and CDR2 YFSETQ come from the germline V gene. The CDR3 region has the DNA TGCGCCAGCAGCCTTCAGGGGGCTTCGGCCTACGAGCAGTACTTC. It specifies CASSLQGASAYEQYF.

The rearrangement uses TRBV2 and TRBJ2-5; D gene uncertain. Germline CDR1 SNHLY, CDR2 FYNNEI. CDR3 length: 13 residues. With 3 bases removed from V and 5 bases from J, the gap between germline ends came to 10 bases. The DNA of the CDR3 is TGTGCCAGCAGTGATTTAGCCCTGGAGACCCAGTACTTC. Translation: CASSDLALETQYF.

This clonotype was counted at least ten times. The chain combines TRBV7-9 with TRBJ1-1; no clear D. V was clipped by 10 bases and J by 4 bases, with 16 bases between them. This CDR3 has 13 amino acids. CDR1 is SEHNR and CDR2 is FQNEAQ in the germline V gene (reference sequence). Written as DNA, the CDR3 is TGTGCCATCCCCACGGAAAGTGGCACTGAAGCTTTCTTT. This gives the protein CAIPTESGTEAFF.

V usage is TRBV20-1 and J usage is TRBJ2-7; 8 bases align to TRBD2. Unmatched junction bases numbered 11, after V lost 3 bases and J lost 7 bases. The germline V gene has CDR1 DFQATT and CDR2 SNEGSKA (reference sequence). This CDR3 comprises 14 residues. CDR3 region: CSASLPLAGREQYF. CDR3 coding DNA: TGCAGTGCTAGCCTTCCGTTAGCGGGGAGGGAGCAGTACTTC.

The chain joins TRBV10-3 to TRBJ1-2; 10 positions agree with TRBD1. V lost 10 bases to trimming and J lost 3 bases; unmatched junction nucleotides: 11. This CDR3 spans 15 amino acids. CDR1 and CDR2 from the germline V gene are ENHRY and SYGVKD. CDR3 sequence: CATGTGDLNDYGYTF. CDR3 coding DNA: TGTGCCACCGGGACAGGGGACCTTAATGACTATGGCTACACCTTC.

With regard to this clonotype: A much larger clone differs from this one at a single base, so this may be a read error. The J gene is TRBJ1-1, the V gene TRBV15; tentative D call: TRBD1 (5 bases). Per the germline V gene, CDR1 is LNHNV and CDR2 is YYDKDF (reference sequence). Trimming removed 1 base at V and 1 base at J, with 16 bases between. The CDR3 contains 17 residues. The CDR3 coding sequence is TGTGCCACCAGCAGAGCTGGCGGGGGTACTCGGAACACTGAAGCTTTCTTT. Protein: CATSRAGGGTRNTEAFF.

V and J are TRBV19 and TRBJ2-6, with D maybe TRBD1 (6 bases). The CDR3 covers 18 residues. V was shortened by 5 bases and J by 0 bases, with 17 bases between the two germline ends. Germline V lookup: CDR1 LNHDA, CDR2 SQIVND (reference sequence). CDR3 coding DNA: TGTGCCAGTAGTCATTTCAGGGGTCGAGGCTCTGGGGCCAACGTCCTGACTTTC. The encoded protein is CASSHFRGRGSGANVLTF. The full variable domain, its missing parts supplied by reference TRBV19 and TRBJ2-6, is DGGITQSPKYLFRKEGQNVTLSCEQNLNHDAMYWYRQDPGQGLRLIYYSQIVNDFQKGDIAEGYSVSREKKESFPLTVTSAQKNPTAFYLCASSHFRGRGSGANVLTFGAGSRLTVL.

The chain combines TRBV29-1 with TRBJ1-2, with D possibly TRBD1 on 5 matching bases. The CDR3 length is 12 residues. Trimming cost V 7 bases and J 8 bases, with 17 bases left between them. The germline CDR1 and CDR2 sequences are SQVTM and ANQGSEA. This CDR3 reads CSAPIGGEGYTF. The CDR3 DNA reads as TGCAGCGCCCCCATCGGAGGGGAAGGCTACACCTTC.

This clonotype was seen only a few times. CDR3 residues: CASSFPGREQYF. Written as DNA, the CDR3 is TGTGCCAGCAGTTTCCCAGGGCGCGAGCAGTACTTC. This sequence joins TRBV12-3 or TRBV12-4 and TRBJ2-7; D is perhaps TRBD1 (5 bases). The CDR3 has 12 amino acids. V lost 3 bases and J lost 6, with 9 bases in between.

Many counts were recorded for this clonotype. V is TRBV6-5 and J is TRBJ1-6; unclear D gene. This CDR3 is 12 amino acids long. CDR1 MNHEY and CDR2 SVGAGI come from the germline V gene. The V and J ends lost 2 bases and 10 bases respectively, with 6 bases between them. The CDR3: CASSYGQSPLHF. The CDR3 nucleotides are TGTGCCAGCAGTTACGGGCAGTCACCCCTCCACTTT.

CDR3 amino acids: CASSLSRSASSYEQYF. The CDR3 DNA reads as TGTGCCAGCAGCTTGTCTCGGTCCGCTTCCTCCTACGAGCAGTACTTC. The chain links TRBV5-4 to TRBJ2-7; no definite D call. V was clipped by 1 base and J by 0 bases, with 14 bases between them. CDR1 SGHNT and CDR2 YYREEE come from the germline V gene (reference sequence). This CDR3 is built from 16 residues.

This clonotype was observed at least ten times. The chain employs TRBV7-2 and TRBJ1-1; D is undetermined. Trimming took 1 base from V and 7 from J, leaving 10 bases between them. The V gene's germline CDR1 is SGHTA and CDR2 FQGNSA. The CDR3 is 13 amino acids. The CDR3 spells CASSLVWGNEAFF. The CDR3 DNA reads TGTGCCAGCAGCTTAGTTTGGGGAAATGAAGCTTTCTTT.

This chain connects TRBV7-9 to TRBJ1-5; 7 positions agree with TRBD1. Germline V gives CDR1 SEHNR, CDR2 FQNEAQ (reference sequence). Trimming took 1 base from V and 6 from J; bases not matched to a gene: 3. CDR3 size: 14 residues. The CDR3 sequence: CASSLVGGTQPQHF. DNA of the CDR3: TGTGCCAGCAGCTTAGTAGGGGGCACTCAGCCCCAGCATTTT. Full variable domain (rest looked up from reference TRBV7-9 and TRBJ1-5): DTGVSQNPRHKITKRGQNVTFRCDPISEHNRLYWYRQTLGQGPEFLTYFQNEAQLEKSRLLSDRFSAERPKGSFSTLEIQRTEQGDSAMYLCASSLVGGTQPQHFGDGTRLSIL.

This clonotype was seen a handful of times. CDR3 nucleotide sequence: TGTGCCAGCAGTTGGGGGGTTAGGACCGGGGAGACCCAGTACTTC. The encoded protein is CASSWGVRTGETQYF. The gene calls are TRBV12-3 or TRBV12-4 and TRBJ2-5, with D perhaps matching TRBD2 (6 bases). The CDR3 runs to 15 residues. Trimming removed 4 bases from V and 5 bases from J, with 17 bases in between.

The chain carries TRBV20-1 and TRBJ2-5; possible D gene TRBD1, 7 bases. Germline V gives CDR1 DFQATT, CDR2 SNEGSKA (reference sequence). Trimming cost V 4 bases and J 4 bases, with 16 bases left between them. The CDR3 loop spans 14 amino acids. In DNA form, the CDR3 reads TGCAGTGCTACAACAAACAGGGGACTAGAGACCCAGTACTTC. Translating it yields CSATTNRGLETQYF.

This clonotype was seen repeatedly, ten times or more. The V and J genes are TRBV2 and TRBJ1-2; 7 bases align to TRBD1. Germline values: CDR1 SNHLY, CDR2 FYNNEI. V lost 6 bases, J lost 6 bases, and 7 bases stayed unmatched. The CDR3 has 13 residues. The CDR3 region has the DNA TGTGCCAGCAGGGAGGACAGGTTCGATGGCTACACCTTC. Amino acids: CASREDRFDGYTF.

This clonotype has only a few counts. The rearrangement joins TRBV11-2 to TRBJ1-4; D is perhaps TRBD1 (6 bases). This CDR3 has 15 amino acids. Germline CDR1 SGHAT, CDR2 FQNNGV. V was shortened by 5 bases and J by 7 bases, with 17 bases between the two germline ends. CDR3 nucleotides: TGTGCCAGCAGCCCAGACCAGGGGTCAGGTGAAAAACTGTTTTTT. Amino acid sequence: CASSPDQGSGEKLFF.

This clonotype was observed many times. V gene TRBV29-1 combines with J gene TRBJ1-5; 10 bases fit TRBD1. J was trimmed by 6 bases and V by 6 bases; bases with no gene match: 8. CDR3 length: 14 amino acids. Germline-derived CDR1 and CDR2 are SQVTM and ANQGSEA. Here the CDR3 DNA reads TGCAGCGTCGCTTCCGGGACAGGGGTTCAGCCCCAGCATTTT. Amino acid sequence: CSVASGTGVQPQHF.